Shown below are 26 T cell receptor beta chains from a single sample sequenced in a study of CD8+ T cells in alopecia areata. The authors extracted RNA and reverse transcribed it into cDNA as the sequencing template. Measured with immunoSEQ multiplex PCR; TCRdb has only the in-frame clones, and not every one. This sample comprises approximately 110,000 clones, none seen once only. The sequencing sample was made of lesional skin. The receptors come from a C3H/HeJ mouse with alopecia areata. This line is of MHC haplotype H2-k.

For this clone: The listed genes are named as in mouse. Read sequence stops 4 residues before the CDR3 end, and the germline J gene provides the missing end. Other DNA sequences in the same sample also yield this CDR3. This chain joins TRBV13-3 and TRBJ2-3; TRBD1 agrees at 12 bases. This CDR3 has 17 residues. V was pared by 2 bases and J by 1 base, with 5 bases of the junction left unmatched. Germline CDR1 is NNHDY and CDR2 is SYVADS. This CDR3 reads CASSDPGQGAGAETLYF. Partial CDR3 DNA: TGTGCCAGCAGTGACCCGGGACAGGGGGCCGGTGCAGAA.

This clone was counted between two and nine times. Each gene name is a mouse one. The CDR3 end is not reached by the read, which stops 4 residues before it; the germline J gene fills it in. The chain joins TRBV13-2 to TRBJ2-5; tentatively, D is TRBD2 (6 bases). The CDR3 length is 16 residues. V gave up 1 base and J gave up 1 base, with 13 bases separating them. Germline CDR1 and CDR2: NNHNN and SYGAGS (reference sequence). Partial CDR3 DNA: TGTGCCAGCGGTGATTTCGGGTTGGGGGACCAAGAC. Translation: CASGDFGLGDQD. Given in full, the CDR3 is CASGDFGLGDQDTQYF.

This clone was observed many times. Genes and germline are mouse. The CDR3 sequence is CASSQTDQDTQYF. The CDR3 DNA, read in part, is TGTGCCAGCAGTCAGACAGACCAAGAC. The chain joins TRBV13-3 to TRBJ2-5; D may be TRBD1 (5 bases). The CDR3 end is not reached by the read, which stops 4 residues before it; the germline J gene fills it in. CDR1 and CDR2 (germline): NNHDY, SYVADS. The CDR3 sequence is 13 residues long. V was cut by 4 bases and J by 1 base, with 7 bases left in between.

To note about this clone: All gene names here are mouse names. The CDR3 sequence is CASEGEGAETLYF. The CDR3 DNA, read in part, is TGTGCTAGCGAGGGGGAGGGTGCAGAA. The genes are TRBV17 and TRBJ2-3; D may be TRBD1 (6 bases). The read ends 4 residues early relative to the CDR3; the germline J gene fills the gap. Germline V gives CDR1 MNHDT, CDR2 YYDKIL. The CDR3 extends over 13 amino acids. Trimming cost V 8 bases and J 1 base, with 10 bases left between them.

This clone was counted many times. The TCRdb protein and the DNA translation do not line up at residue 12; the protein shown here was made by translating the DNA. Genes and germline are mouse. The CDR3 extends 3 residues past the end of the read, so its final part is completed from the germline J gene. The chain recombines TRBV13-3 with TRBJ1-6, with 9 bases lining up with TRBD1. TRBJ1-6 is placed among ORFs of uncertain function. Per germline, CDR1 NNHDY and CDR2 SYVADS. The V gene end was trimmed by 4 bases and the J gene end by 7 bases; junction bases not matched to a gene: 6. The length of the CDR3 is 15 residues. CDR3 amino acids: CASSTGQGWNSPLYF. Partial CDR3 DNA: TGTGCCAGCAGTACTGGACAGGGGTGGAATTCGCCC.

A remark on this clone: The TCRdb protein fails to match the DNA translation at residue 11; the protein reported here was translated from the DNA. Mouse germline and gene names are used. The read halts 3 residues ahead of the CDR3 end, with the missing end drawn from the germline J gene. The rearrangement joins TRBV13-3 to TRBJ1-6, with 7 bases aligning to TRBD1. TRBJ1-6 is noted as an ORF with a role that remains uncertain. Germline trimming cut 5 bases from V and 5 bases from J; bases unmatched to any gene: 4. The CDR3 extends over 14 amino acids. Germline CDR1 NNHDY, CDR2 SYVADS. The CDR3: CASSSQGDNSPLYF. The sequenced part of the CDR3 DNA is TGTGCCAGCAGCTCCCAGGGGGATAATTCGCCC.

Notes on this clone: Mouse gene names apply. This CDR3 is also generated by other DNA sequences in the sample. The CDR3 sequence is CTCSAGGLNTGQLYF. CDR3 bases read: TGCACCTGCAGTGCAGGGGGGCTAAACACCGGG. The genes are TRBV1 and TRBJ2-2; D is tentatively TRBD1 or TRBD2 (6 bases each). The read ends 4 residues shy of where the CDR3 ends; the end is completed using the germline J gene. CDR3 size: 15 residues. V lost 1 base and J lost 1, with 7 bases in between. From germline, CDR1 is NSQYPW and CDR2 LRSPGD (reference sequence).

This clone showed up many times. Gene names refer to mouse genes. Read sequence stops 4 residues before the CDR3 end, and the germline J gene provides the missing end. The rearrangement joins TRBV13-3 to TRBJ2-7; 11 bases are a match to TRBD2. CDR3 length equals 16 residues. Germline assignment: CDR1 NNHDY and CDR2 SYVADS. The DNA read from the CDR3 is TGTGCCAGCAGTGATGCTTTGGACTGGGGGGACGAT. Its protein is CASSDALDWGDD. The CDR3, in full, reads CASSDALDWGDDEQYF.

In regard to this clone: Each gene name is a mouse one. The read gets to within 4 residues of the CDR3 end, and the germline J gene fills in the rest. The rearrangement uses TRBV1 and TRBJ2-7, with D possibly matching TRBD2 (7 bases). CDR3 length: 14 residues. Germline CDR1 is NSQYPW and CDR2 is LRSPGD (reference sequence). Trimming took 3 bases from V and 2 from J, leaving 11 bases between them. The CDR3 sequence: CTCSARGAAYEQYF. CDR3 DNA, as far as it was read: TGCACCTGCAGTGCTCGGGGGGCCGCCTAT.

About this clone itself: The genes are named according to mouse. The observed sequence ends 4 residues before the CDR3 terminus, with the missing tail filled in from the germline J gene. The sample holds other DNA sequences that translate to the same CDR3. The J gene is TRBJ2-3, the V gene TRBV1; TRBD2 agrees at 11 bases. The CDR3 is 15 residues long. In germline, CDR1 is NSQYPW, CDR2 LRSPGD (reference sequence). J lost 1 base, V lost 5 bases, and 2 bases had no gene match. This chain's CDR3 is CTCSQGLGGAETLYF. Incomplete CDR3 DNA: TGCACCTGCAGTCAGGGACTGGGGGGTGCAGAA.

The sample holds many counts of this clone. These gene names are mouse names. The read ends 4 residues early relative to the CDR3; the germline J gene fills the gap. The V and J genes are TRBV13-3 and TRBJ2-1; 11 positions match TRBD1. With 0 bases clipped from V and 0 bases from J, the junction kept 5 bases outside the gene matches. There are 18 residues in the CDR3. The germline CDR1 and CDR2 sequences are NNHDY and SYVADS. The CDR3 here is CASSDARDRGSNYAEQFF. Partial CDR3 DNA: TGTGCCAGCAGTGATGCACGGGACAGGGGGTCTAACTATGCT.

With regard to this clone: The genes and germline here are from mouse. Read data end 4 residues before the CDR3 end; the end is taken from the germline J gene. The V call is TRBV19, the J call TRBJ1-4; a weak D match, TRBD1 (6 bases). The CDR3 is 15 amino acids. From germline, CDR1 is FNHDT and CDR2 SITEND (reference sequence). With 2 bases removed from V and 4 bases from J, the gap between germline ends came to 12 bases. CDR3 DNA (partial): TGTGCCAGCAGTATCAGGGGACAATTCAACGAA. This codes for CASSIRGQFNE. The whole CDR3 protein is CASSIRGQFNERLFF.

About this clone: All gene names here are mouse names. The read is 4 residues too short to cover the CDR3 end, so that end is filled in from the germline J gene. The chain employs TRBV1 and TRBJ2-5; 10 nucleotides match TRBD1. Looked up from germline, CDR1 is NSQYPW and CDR2 is LRSPGD (reference sequence). The CDR3 runs 16 residues. The sequenced part of the CDR3 DNA is TGCACCTGCAGTGCGACCGGGACAGGGGTACGAGAC. This translates into CTCSATGTGVRD. The complete CDR3 protein is CTCSATGTGVRDTQYF.

This clone appeared a few times. At residue 10, the translated DNA and the protein in TCRdb do not agree; the protein given here is derived from the DNA. Mouse gene names and germline throughout. The read falls 3 residues short of the CDR3 end, and the missing part is taken from the germline J gene. The V gene is TRBV19, the J gene TRBJ1-3; D is unresolved. Trimming removed 6 bases from V and 1 base from J, with 8 bases in between. Germline V lookup: CDR1 FNHDT, CDR2 SITEND (reference sequence). This CDR3 has 13 residues. This chain's CDR3 is CASTLGSGNTLYF. Incomplete CDR3 DNA: TGTGCCAGCACCTTGGGGTCTGGAAATACG.

On this clone: The genes are named according to mouse. The part of the CDR3 DNA that was read is TGCACCTGCAGTGCAGGTGTGCTGGGGGGCGAC. This encodes CTCSAGVLGGD. The whole CDR3 protein reads CTCSAGVLGGDTQYF. The chain combines TRBV1 with TRBJ2-5; TRBD2 aligns across 8 bases. The sequence runs out 4 residues before the end of the CDR3; the remainder is reconstructed from the germline J gene. The CDR3 contains 15 residues. The germline V gene encodes CDR1 NSQYPW and CDR2 LRSPGD (reference sequence). The full variable domain, in which reference TRBV1 and TRBJ2-5 provide the parts outside the CDR3, is VTLLEQNPRWRLVPRGQAVNLRCILKNSQYPWMSWYQQDLQKQLQWLFTLRSPGDKEVKSLPGADYLATRVTDTELRLQVANMSQGRTLYCTCSAGVLGGDTQYFGPGTRLLVL.

As to this clone: The gene names here belong to mouse. Read sequence stops 4 residues before the CDR3 end, and the germline J gene provides the missing end. The chain uses TRBV13-2 and TRBJ2-7, with 7 nucleotides matching TRBD2. V was pared by 2 bases and J by 0 bases, with 8 bases of the junction left unmatched. CDR1 is NNHNN and CDR2 is SYGAGS in the germline V gene (reference sequence). This CDR3 spans 16 amino acids. The part of the CDR3 DNA that was read is TGTGCCAGCGGTGAAGGAACTGGGGCTAGCTCCTAT. Its protein is CASGEGTGASSY. The whole CDR3 region reads CASGEGTGASSYEQYF.

Of note for this clone: The gene symbols are mouse symbols. Read data end 4 residues before the CDR3 end; the end is taken from the germline J gene. V usage is TRBV13-2 and J usage is TRBJ2-3; 10 bases match TRBD2. This CDR3 is 16 amino acids long. The J segment lost 0 bases and the V segment lost 5 bases, leaving 6 bases of the junction unmatched. Germline lookup yields CDR1 NNHNN and CDR2 SYGAGS (reference sequence). The covered CDR3 bases are TGTGCCAGCGGGCCCGGGACTGGGGATAGTGCAGAA. It is translated as CASGPGTGDSAE. In full, the CDR3 is CASGPGTGDSAETLYF.

This clone was observed a few times. Gene names and germline refer to mouse. From the germline J gene comes the end of the CDR3, since the read stops 4 residues before it. V and J are TRBV13-3 and TRBJ2-4; 7 nucleotides agree with TRBD1. The trim removed 2 bases at V and 0 bases at J, leaving 3 bases unmatched. This CDR3 comprises 15 residues. Germline V gives CDR1 NNHDY, CDR2 SYVADS. The CDR3 bases that were read are TGTGCCAGCAGTGAACAGGGGAAGAGTCAAAAC. Protein sequence: CASSEQGKSQN. The whole CDR3 sequence is CASSEQGKSQNTLYF.

This clone has only a few counts. TCRdb's protein and the translated DNA diverge at residue 13; the protein reported here is the translation of the DNA. Each gene name is a mouse one. The CDR3 end lies 3 residues beyond the end of the read and is filled in from the germline J gene. J is TRBJ1-6 and V is TRBV13-3, with TRBD1 as a possible D gene (6 bases). TRBJ1-6 is filed as an ORF, its function uncertain. Germline CDR1 NNHDY, CDR2 SYVADS. The CDR3 covers 16 residues. V was trimmed by 7 bases and J by 0 bases, leaving 14 bases between them. CDR3 DNA, as far as it was read: TGTGCCAGCTGGACAGAATTTCTTTCCTATAATTCGCCC. Translating it yields CASWTEFLSYNSP. The CDR3 in its entirety is CASWTEFLSYNSPLYF.

Comments on this clone: The gene symbols are mouse symbols. Read data end 4 residues before the CDR3 end; the end is taken from the germline J gene. Additional DNA sequences in this sample encode the identical CDR3. The V and J genes are TRBV1 and TRBJ2-5; TRBD2 agrees at 11 bases. From germline, CDR1 is NSQYPW and CDR2 LRSPGD (reference sequence). V dropped 4 bases and J dropped 2; count of bases not matched to a gene: 5. This CDR3 spans 16 amino acids. CDR3 DNA, as far as it was read: TGCACCTGCAGTGGAGGGACTGGGGGAGGCCAAGAC. Protein product: CTCSGGTGGGQD. The full CDR3 sequence reads CTCSGGTGGGQDTQYF.

This clone occurred a few times. The listed genes are named as in mouse. The read falls 4 residues short of the CDR3 end, and the missing part is taken from the germline J gene. The rearrangement joins TRBV13-3 to TRBJ2-3; 9 bases line up with TRBD1. This CDR3 is built from 15 residues. In germline, CDR1 is NNHDY, CDR2 SYVADS. V gave up 0 bases and J gave up 4 bases; unmatched junction bases: 3. Partial CDR3 DNA: TGTGCCAGCAGTGATGGAGGACAGGGGACAGAA. Translation gives CASSDGGQGTE. The entire CDR3 sequence reads CASSDGGQGTETLYF.

About this clone: All gene names here are mouse names. From the germline J gene comes the end of the CDR3, since the read stops 4 residues before it. The chain carries TRBV19 and TRBJ2-7; TRBD2 matches at 9 bases. Germline CDR1 is FNHDT and CDR2 is SITEND (reference sequence). The CDR3 has 14 residues. The junction had 6 bases not matched to a gene; V was cut back by 5 bases and J by 3 bases. The CDR3: CASSQGTGNYEQYF. The sequenced part of the CDR3 DNA is TGTGCCAGCAGCCAAGGGACTGGGAACTAT.

This clone was detected a few times. Gene names are the mouse ones. Sequencing ends 4 residues short of the CDR3 end; the germline J gene provides the rest. The chain uses TRBV13-1 and TRBJ2-1; TRBD2 might be the D (5 bases). Trimming pared 0 bases from V and 2 bases from J, leaving 12 bases between. Looked up from germline, CDR1 is NSHNY and CDR2 is SYGAGN. The CDR3 sequence is 16 residues long. The part of the CDR3 DNA that was read is TGTGCCAGCAGTGATGCATTGGGGAGGGACTATGCT. This codes for CASSDALGRDYA. The CDR3 reads in full as CASSDALGRDYAEQFF.

This clone was found a few times. Gene and germline names: mouse. The read terminates 4 residues ahead of where the CDR3 ends, so the germline J gene completes it. The chain joins TRBV13-1 to TRBJ2-7, with 11 bases lining up with TRBD1. The length of the CDR3 is 15 residues. Germline-derived CDR1 and CDR2 are NSHNY and SYGAGN. V trimming: 3 bases; J trimming: 0 bases; junction bases outside the gene matches: 2. CDR3 DNA, as far as it was read: TGTGCCAGCAGTGGAGGGACAGGGGGCTCCTAT. It yields the protein CASSGGTGGSY. The whole CDR3 sequence reads CASSGGTGGSYEQYF.

Turning to this clone: TCRdb lists a protein that is different at residue 12 from the translated DNA; the protein given here uses the DNA translation. Any gene name here is a mouse gene name. The read terminates 3 residues ahead of where the CDR3 ends, so the germline J gene completes it. V usage is TRBV13-3 and J usage is TRBJ1-6; 11 nucleotides line up with TRBD1. TRBJ1-6 carries the ORF label, with uncertain function. This CDR3 has 15 amino acids. J gave up 8 bases and V 5 bases, and 6 bases lay outside the gene matches. Per germline, CDR1 NNHDY and CDR2 SYVADS. The CDR3: CASRRDRGVDSPLYF. Partial CDR3 DNA: TGTGCCAGCAGGAGGGACAGGGGGGTAGATTCGCCC.

About this clone: The gene names here belong to mouse. The read finishes 4 residues shy of the CDR3 end, and the germline J gene is used to complete it. The rearrangement links TRBV19 to TRBJ1-2, with TRBD1 identical over 7 bases. CDR3 length equals 13 residues. In germline, CDR1 is FNHDT, CDR2 SITEND (reference sequence). Partial CDR3 DNA: TGTGCCAGCAGTATCGACAGGGAATCC. It encodes CASSIDRES. The entire CDR3 is CASSIDRESDYTF.